Only a few counts were recorded for the clone carrying this T cell receptor beta chain. This sample stems from a study of type 1 regulatory T cells. Study-level background: T-allo10 is a Tr1-enriched, alloantigen-specific CD4 T cell product made in vitro.

A single record per CDR3 protein comes from TCRdb applying MiXCR to the reads. The sample lists 75,000 to 100,000 distinct CDR3 sequences, 25% to 40% occurring once. V shed 2 bases and J shed 7 bases, with 9 bases lying between them. CDR3 size: 12 residues. The germline V gene has CDR1 SGHTA and CDR2 FQGNSA. This receptor was taken from a human donor in good health. Sequencing used CD4+ T cells, either the whole sample or a sorted fraction (not recorded which). The genes are TRBV7-2 and TRBJ2-7, with D possibly matching TRBD2 (6 bases). The CDR3 DNA follows: TGTGCCAGCAGCTTACTAGCGAGGGAGCAGTACTTC. Translating gives CASSLLAREQYF.